This T cell receptor beta chain was recovered during a study of CD8+ T cells in alopecia areata. The study, taken as a whole, reports: Throughout tofacitinib, many expanded lesional clones continued to persist in scalp and blood.

Treatment denoted: oral pan-JAK inhibitor, 5-10 mg twice daily. As regards this clone: Its target is unknown.

Germline values: CDR1 MNHEY, CDR2 SVGAGI. The length of the CDR3 is 15 residues. The ends lost 2 bases at V and 7 bases at J; junction bases unmatched: 6. Extraction and reverse transcription of RNA yielded cDNA as the sequencing template. The protocol was immunoSEQ multiplex PCR, while the TCRdb copy is restricted to in-frame clones and leaves out a portion. The sample lists roughly 220,000 clones, around two fifths seen once, with around 0.48% in the top ten. The V call is TRBV6-5, the J call TRBJ2-2; 8 nucleotides match TRBD1. This receptor was identified in a human donor with alopecia areata. Sample: CD4+ T cells sorted from blood, taken at approximately week 30, from a patient treated with tofacitinib. Written as DNA, the CDR3 is TGTGCCAGCAGTTACATCCCAGGGGGCGGCGGGGAGCTGTTTTTT. Protein sequence: CASSYIPGGGGELFF.